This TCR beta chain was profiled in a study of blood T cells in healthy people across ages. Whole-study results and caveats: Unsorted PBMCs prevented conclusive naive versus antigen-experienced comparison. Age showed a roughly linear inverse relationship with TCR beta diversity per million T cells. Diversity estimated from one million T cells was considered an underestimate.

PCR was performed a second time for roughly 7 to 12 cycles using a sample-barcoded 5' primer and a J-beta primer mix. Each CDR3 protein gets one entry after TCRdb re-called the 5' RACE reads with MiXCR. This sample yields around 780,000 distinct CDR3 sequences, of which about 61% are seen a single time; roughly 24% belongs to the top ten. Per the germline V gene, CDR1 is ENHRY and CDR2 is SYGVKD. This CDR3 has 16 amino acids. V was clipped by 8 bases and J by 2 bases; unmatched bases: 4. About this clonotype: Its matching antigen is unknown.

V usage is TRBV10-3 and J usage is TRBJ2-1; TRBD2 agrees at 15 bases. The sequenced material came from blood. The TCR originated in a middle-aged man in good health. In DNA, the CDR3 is TGTGCCATCCTCCGGACTAGCGGGGGGGCCTACAATGAGCAGTTCTTC. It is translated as CAILRTSGGAYNEQFF.